The T cell receptor beta chain described here comes from a study of T cell changes during pregnancy in multiple sclerosis. V trimming: 2 bases; J trimming: 4 bases; junction bases outside the gene matches: 11. This CDR3 is 17 amino acids long. Germline V gene sequence: CDR1 SNHLY, CDR2 FYNNEI. Sequenced by immunoSEQ multiplex PCR; TCRdb stores in-frame clones only, minus some. The data hold fewer than 140,000 clones, with around 90% observed a single time. The sequencing used peripheral blood, collected before pregnancy. The origin of this receptor is a female donor with multiple sclerosis, enrolled in a pregnancy study. This chain joins TRBV2 and TRBJ1-5; 7 nucleotides align to TRBD1. The CDR3 DNA reads TGTGCCAGCAGTGAACCCCAAGGTAGGGGGCCGAATCAGCCCCAGCATTTT. Translated, it gives CASSEPQGRGPNQPQHF.